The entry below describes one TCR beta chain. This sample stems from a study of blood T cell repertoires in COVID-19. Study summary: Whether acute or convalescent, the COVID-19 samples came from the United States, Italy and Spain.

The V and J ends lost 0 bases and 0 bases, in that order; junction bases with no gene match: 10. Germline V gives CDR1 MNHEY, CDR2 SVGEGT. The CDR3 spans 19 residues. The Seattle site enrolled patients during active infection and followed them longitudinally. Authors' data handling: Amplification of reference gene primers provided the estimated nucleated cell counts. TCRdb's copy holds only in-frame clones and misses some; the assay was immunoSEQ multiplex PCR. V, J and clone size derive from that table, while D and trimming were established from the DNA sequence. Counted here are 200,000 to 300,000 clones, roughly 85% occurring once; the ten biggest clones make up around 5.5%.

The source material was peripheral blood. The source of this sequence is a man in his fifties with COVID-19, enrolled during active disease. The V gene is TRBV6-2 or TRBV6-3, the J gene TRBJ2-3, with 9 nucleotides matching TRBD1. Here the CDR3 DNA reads TGTGCCAGCAGTTACTCGTACAGGGGGCTTACCGCTAGCACAGATACGCAGTATTTT. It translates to CASSYSYRGLTASTDTQYF.